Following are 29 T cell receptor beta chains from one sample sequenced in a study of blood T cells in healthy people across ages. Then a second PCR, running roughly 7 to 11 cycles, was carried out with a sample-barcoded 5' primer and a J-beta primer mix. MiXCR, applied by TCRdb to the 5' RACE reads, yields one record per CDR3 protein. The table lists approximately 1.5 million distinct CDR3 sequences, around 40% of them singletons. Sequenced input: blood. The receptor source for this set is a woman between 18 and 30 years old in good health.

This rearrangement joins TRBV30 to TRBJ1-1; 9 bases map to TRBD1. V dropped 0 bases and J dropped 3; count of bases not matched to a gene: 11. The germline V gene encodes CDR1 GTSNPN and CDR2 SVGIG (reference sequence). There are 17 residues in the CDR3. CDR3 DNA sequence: TGTGCCTGGAGTGTACTAACAGGGGGCTTTAGGGACACTGAAGCTTTCTTT. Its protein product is CAWSVLTGGFRDTEAFF.

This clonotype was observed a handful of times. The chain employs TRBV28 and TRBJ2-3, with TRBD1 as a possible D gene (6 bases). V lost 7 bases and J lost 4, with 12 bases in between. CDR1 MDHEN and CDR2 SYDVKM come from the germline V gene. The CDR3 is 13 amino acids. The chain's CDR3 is CASIKQGPDTQYF. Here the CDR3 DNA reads TGTGCCAGCATAAAACAGGGCCCAGATACGCAGTATTTT. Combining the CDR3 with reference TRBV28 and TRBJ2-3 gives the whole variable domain DVKVTQSSRYLVKRTGEKVFLECVQDMDHENMFWYRQDPGLGLRLIYFSYDVKMKEKGDIPEGYSVSREKKERFSLILESASTNQTSMYLCASIKQGPDTQYFGPGTRLTVL.

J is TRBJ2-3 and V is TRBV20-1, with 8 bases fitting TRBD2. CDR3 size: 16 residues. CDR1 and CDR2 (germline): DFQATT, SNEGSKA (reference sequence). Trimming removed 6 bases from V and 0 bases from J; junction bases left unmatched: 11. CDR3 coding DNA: TGCAGTGCCCAACCGGCTAGCGGGCTTAGCACAGATACGCAGTATTTT. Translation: CSAQPASGLSTDTQYF.

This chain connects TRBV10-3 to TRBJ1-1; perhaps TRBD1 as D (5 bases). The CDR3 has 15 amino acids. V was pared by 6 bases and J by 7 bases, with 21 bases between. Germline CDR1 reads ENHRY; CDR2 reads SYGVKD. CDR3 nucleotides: TGTGCCATCAGGGATTCCGGACAACTTTCTGGTGAAGCTTTCTTT. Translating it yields CAIRDSGQLSGEAFF.

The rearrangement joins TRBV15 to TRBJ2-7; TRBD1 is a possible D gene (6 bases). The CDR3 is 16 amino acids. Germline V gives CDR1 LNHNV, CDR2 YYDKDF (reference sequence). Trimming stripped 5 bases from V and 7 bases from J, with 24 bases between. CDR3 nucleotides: TGTGCCACCAGCCGAACCCCCCGGGACATGGCCAATGAGCAGTACTTC. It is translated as CATSRTPRDMANEQYF.

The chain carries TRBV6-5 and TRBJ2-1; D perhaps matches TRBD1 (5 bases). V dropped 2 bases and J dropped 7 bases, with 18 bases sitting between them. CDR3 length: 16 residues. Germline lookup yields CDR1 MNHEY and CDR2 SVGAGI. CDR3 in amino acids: CASSYRPGLKRNEQFF. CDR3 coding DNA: TGTGCCAGCAGTTACCGGCCAGGGCTAAAAAGGAATGAGCAGTTCTTC.

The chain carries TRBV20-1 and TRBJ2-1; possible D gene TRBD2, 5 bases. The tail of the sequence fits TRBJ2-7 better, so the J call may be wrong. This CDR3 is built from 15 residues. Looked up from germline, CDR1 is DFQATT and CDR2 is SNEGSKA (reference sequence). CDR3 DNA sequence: TGCAGTGCTAGAGTGGCGGGTAGCTCCTACAATGAGCAGTACTTC. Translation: CSARVAGSSYNEQYF.

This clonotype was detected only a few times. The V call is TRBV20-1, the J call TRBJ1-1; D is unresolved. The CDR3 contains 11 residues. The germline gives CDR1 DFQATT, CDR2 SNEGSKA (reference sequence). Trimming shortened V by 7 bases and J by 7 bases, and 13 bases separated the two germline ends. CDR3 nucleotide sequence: TGCAGTGGTTGGGGTGGGGTTGAAGCTTTCTTT. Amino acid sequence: CSGWGGVEAFF.

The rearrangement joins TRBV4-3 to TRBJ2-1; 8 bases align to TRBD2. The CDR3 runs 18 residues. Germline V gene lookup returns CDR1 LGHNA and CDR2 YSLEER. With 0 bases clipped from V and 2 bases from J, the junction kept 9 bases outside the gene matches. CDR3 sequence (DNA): TGCGCCAGCAGCCAAGAATATTCCGGGAGGGCCCCCTACAATGAGCAGTTCTTC. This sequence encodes CASSQEYSGRAPYNEQFF.

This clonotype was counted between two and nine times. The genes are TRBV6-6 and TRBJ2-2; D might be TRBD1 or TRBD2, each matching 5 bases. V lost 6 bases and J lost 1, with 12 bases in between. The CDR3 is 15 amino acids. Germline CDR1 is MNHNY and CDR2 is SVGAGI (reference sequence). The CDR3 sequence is CASRTGTLNTGELFF. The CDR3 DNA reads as TGTGCCAGCAGAACCGGGACCTTGAACACCGGGGAGCTGTTTTTT.

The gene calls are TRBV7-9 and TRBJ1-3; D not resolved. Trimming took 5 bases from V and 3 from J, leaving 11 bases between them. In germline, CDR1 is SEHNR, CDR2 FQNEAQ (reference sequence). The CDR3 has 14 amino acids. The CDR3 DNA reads TGTGCCAGCAGCATATTGGATAGTGGAAACACCATATATTTT. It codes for CASSILDSGNTIYF.

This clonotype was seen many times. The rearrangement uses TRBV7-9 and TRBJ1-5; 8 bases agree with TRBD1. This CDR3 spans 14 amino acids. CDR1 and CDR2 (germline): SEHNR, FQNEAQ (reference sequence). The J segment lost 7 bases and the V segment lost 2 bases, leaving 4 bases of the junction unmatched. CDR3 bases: TGTGCCAGCAGCTTACAGGGGGCAGGCCAGCCCCAGCATTTT. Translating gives CASSLQGAGQPQHF.

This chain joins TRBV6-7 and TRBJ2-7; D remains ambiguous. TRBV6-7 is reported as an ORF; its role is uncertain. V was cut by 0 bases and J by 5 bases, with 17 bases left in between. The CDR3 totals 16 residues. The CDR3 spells CASSYSFRSWQHEQYF. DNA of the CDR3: TGTGCCAGCAGTTACTCTTTTAGGTCCTGGCAACACGAGCAGTACTTC.

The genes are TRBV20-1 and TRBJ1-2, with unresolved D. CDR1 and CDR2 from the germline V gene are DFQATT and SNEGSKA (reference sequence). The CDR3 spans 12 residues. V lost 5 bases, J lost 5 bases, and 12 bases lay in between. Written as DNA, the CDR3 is TGCAGTGCTGGGGAGGGCGGTTATGGCTACACCTTC. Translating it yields CSAGEGGYGYTF.

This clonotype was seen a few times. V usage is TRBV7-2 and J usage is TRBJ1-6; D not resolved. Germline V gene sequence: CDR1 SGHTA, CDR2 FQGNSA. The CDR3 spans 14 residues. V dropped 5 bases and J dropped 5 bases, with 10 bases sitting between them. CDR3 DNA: TGTGCCAGCAGCCTAGGGTTAAATAATTCACCCCTCCACTTT. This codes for CASSLGLNNSPLHF.

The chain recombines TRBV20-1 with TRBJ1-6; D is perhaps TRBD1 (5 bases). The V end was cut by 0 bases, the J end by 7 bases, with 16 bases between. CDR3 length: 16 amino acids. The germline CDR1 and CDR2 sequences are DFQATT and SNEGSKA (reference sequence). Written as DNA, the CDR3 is TGCAGTGCTAGAGACCCCCGCGGGACGGTGAATTCACCCCTCCACTTT. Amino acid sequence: CSARDPRGTVNSPLHF.

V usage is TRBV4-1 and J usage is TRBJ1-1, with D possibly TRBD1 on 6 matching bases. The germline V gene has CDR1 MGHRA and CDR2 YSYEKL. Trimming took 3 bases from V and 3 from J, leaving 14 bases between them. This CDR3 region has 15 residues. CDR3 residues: CASSQLTDSYTEAFF. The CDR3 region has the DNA TGCGCCAGCAGCCAGTTGACGGACAGTTACACTGAAGCTTTCTTT.

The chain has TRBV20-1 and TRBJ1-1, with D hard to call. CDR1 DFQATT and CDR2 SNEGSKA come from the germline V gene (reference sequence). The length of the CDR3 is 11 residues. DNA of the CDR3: TGCAGGGCGAGTCGGGACACTGAAGCTTTCTTT. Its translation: CRASRDTEAFF.

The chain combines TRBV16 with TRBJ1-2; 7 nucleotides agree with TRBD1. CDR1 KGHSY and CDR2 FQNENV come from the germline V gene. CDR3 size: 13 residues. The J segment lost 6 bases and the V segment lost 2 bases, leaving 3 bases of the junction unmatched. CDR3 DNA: TGTGCCAGCAGCCAAGAGGGGGCACATGGCTACACCTTC. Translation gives CASSQEGAHGYTF. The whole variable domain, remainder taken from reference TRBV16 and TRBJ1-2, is GEEVAQTPKHLVRGEGQKAKLYCAPIKGHSYVFWYQQVLKNEFKFLISFQNENVFDETGMPKERFSAKCLPNSPCSLEIQATKLEDSAVYFCASSQEGAHGYTFGSGTRLTVV.

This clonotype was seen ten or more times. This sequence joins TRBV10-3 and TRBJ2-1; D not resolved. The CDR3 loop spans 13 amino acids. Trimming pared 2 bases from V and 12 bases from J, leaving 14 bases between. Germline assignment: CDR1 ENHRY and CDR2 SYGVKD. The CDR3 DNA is TGTGCCATCAGTGAGACTCAAACGACCATGCAGTTCTTC. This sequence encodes CAISETQTTMQFF.

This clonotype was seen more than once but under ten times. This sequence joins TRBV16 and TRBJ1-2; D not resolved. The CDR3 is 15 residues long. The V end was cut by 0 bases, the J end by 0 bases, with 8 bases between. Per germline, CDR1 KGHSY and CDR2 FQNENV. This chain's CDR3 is CASSQSPGSNYGYTF. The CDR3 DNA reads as TGTGCCAGCAGCCAATCGCCAGGCTCTAACTATGGCTACACCTTC.

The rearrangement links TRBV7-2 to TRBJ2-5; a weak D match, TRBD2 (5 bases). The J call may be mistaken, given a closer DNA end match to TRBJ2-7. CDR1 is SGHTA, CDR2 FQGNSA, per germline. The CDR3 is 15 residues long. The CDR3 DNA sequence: TGTGCCAGCAGCTTACAGCTTAGCGACTACAACGAGCAGTACTTC. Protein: CASSLQLSDYNEQYF.

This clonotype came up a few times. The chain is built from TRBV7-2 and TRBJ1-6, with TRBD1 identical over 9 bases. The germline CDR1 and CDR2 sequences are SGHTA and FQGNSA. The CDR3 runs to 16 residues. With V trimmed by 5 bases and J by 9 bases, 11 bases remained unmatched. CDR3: CASSPLAGQGISPLHF. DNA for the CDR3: TGTGCCAGCAGCCCCCTGGCAGGACAGGGGATTTCACCCCTCCACTTT.

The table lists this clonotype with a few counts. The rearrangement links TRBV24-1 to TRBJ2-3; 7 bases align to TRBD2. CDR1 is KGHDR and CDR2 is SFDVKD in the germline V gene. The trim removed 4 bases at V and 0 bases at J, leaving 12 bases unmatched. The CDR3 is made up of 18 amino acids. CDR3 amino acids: CATSDPPGERGSTDTQYF. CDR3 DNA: TGTGCCACCAGTGACCCGCCGGGGGAGCGGGGAAGCACAGATACGCAGTATTTT.

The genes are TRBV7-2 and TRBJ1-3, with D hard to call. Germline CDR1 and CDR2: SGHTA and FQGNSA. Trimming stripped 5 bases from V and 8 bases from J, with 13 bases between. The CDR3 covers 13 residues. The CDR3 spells CASSPASFDTIYF. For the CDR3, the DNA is TGTGCCAGCAGCCCCGCGAGTTTTGACACCATATATTTT.

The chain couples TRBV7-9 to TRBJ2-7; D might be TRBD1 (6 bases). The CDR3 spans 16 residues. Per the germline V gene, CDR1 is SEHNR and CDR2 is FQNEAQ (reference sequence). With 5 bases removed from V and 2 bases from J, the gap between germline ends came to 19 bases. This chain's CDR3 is CASSPRSGTLTYEQYF. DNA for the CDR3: TGTGCCAGCAGCCCCAGATCCGGGACACTGACCTACGAGCAGTACTTC.

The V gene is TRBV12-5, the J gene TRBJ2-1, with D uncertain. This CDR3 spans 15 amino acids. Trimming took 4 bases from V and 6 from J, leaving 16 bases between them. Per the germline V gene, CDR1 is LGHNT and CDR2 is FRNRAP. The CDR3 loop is CASGSNMGIGNEQFF. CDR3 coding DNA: TGTGCTAGTGGTTCGAACATGGGTATTGGCAATGAGCAGTTCTTC. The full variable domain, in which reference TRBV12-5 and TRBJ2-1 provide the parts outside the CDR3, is DARVTQTPRHKVTEMGQEVTMRCQPILGHNTVFWYRQTMMQGLELLAYFRNRAPLDDSGMPKDRFSAEMPDATLATLKIQPSEPRDSAVYFCASGSNMGIGNEQFFGPGTRLTVL.

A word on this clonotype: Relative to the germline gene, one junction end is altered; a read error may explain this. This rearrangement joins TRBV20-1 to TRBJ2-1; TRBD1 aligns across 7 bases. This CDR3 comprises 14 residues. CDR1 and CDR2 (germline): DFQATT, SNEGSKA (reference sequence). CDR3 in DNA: TGCAGTACTAGAGAAGGGGGCGGCAACAATGAGCAGTTCTTC. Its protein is CSTREGGGNNEQFF.

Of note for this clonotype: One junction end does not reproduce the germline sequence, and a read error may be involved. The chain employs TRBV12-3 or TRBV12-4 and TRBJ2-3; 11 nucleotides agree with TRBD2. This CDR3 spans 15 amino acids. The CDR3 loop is CASSLTSGRTDAQYF. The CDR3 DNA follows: TGTGCCAGCAGTCTCACTAGCGGGAGAACAGATGCGCAGTATTTT.